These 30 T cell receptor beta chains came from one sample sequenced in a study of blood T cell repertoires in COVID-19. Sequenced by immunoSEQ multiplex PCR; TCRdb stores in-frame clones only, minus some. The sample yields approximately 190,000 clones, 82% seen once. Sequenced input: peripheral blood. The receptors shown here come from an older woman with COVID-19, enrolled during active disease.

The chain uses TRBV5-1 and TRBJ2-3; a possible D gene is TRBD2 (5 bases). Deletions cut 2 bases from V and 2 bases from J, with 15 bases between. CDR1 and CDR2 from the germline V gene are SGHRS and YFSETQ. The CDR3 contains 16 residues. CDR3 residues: CASSLKWSGDTDTQYF. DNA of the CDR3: TGCGCCAGCAGCTTAAAGTGGAGCGGAGACACAGATACGCAGTATTTT.

In nucleotides, the CDR3 is TGTGCCAGCAGTGATGGCCAATTCGAGCAGTACGTC. Amino acids: CASSDGQFEQYV. The chain joins TRBV6-1 to TRBJ2-7, with D uncertain. Germline CDR1 reads MNHNS; CDR2 reads SASEGT. V lost 3 bases and J lost 6, with 9 bases in between. The CDR3 covers 12 residues.

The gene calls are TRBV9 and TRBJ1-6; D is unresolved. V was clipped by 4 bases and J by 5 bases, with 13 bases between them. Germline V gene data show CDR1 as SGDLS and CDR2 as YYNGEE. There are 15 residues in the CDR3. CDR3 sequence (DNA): TGTGCCAGCAGCATATATTCCGCGGATAATTCACCCCTCCACTTT. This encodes CASSIYSADNSPLHF.

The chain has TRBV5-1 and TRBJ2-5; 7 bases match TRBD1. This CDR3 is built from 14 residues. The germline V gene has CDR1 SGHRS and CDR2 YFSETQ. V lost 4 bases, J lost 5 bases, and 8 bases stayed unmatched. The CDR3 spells CASSLERGRETQYF. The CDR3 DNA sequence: TGCGCCAGCAGCCTGGAAAGGGGGCGGGAGACCCAGTACTTC.

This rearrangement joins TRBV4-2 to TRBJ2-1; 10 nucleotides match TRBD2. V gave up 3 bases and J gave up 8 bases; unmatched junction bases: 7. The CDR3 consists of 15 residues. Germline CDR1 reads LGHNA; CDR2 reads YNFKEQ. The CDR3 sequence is CASSQEREGLDEQFF. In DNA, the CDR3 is TGTGCCAGCAGCCAGGAGCGGGAGGGCCTTGATGAGCAGTTCTTC.

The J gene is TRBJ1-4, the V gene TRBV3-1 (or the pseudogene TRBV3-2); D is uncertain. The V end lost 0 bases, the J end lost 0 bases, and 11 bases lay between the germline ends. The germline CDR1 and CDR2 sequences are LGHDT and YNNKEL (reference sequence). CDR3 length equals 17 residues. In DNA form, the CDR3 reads TGTGCCAGCAGCCAAGATCGTACACACGCAACTAATGAAAAACTGTTTTTT. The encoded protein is CASSQDRTHATNEKLFF.

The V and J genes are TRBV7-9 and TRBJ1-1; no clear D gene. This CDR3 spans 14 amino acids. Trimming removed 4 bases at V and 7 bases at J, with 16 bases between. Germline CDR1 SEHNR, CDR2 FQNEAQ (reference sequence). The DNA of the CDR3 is TGTGCCAGCAGCTCACAGTCCGCCCTTGGTGAAGCTTTCTTT. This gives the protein CASSSQSALGEAFF.

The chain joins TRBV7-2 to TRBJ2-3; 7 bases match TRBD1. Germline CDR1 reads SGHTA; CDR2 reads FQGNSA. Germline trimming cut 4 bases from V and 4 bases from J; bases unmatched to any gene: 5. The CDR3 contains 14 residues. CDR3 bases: TGTGCCAGCAGCTCAGACAGGGTAGCAGATACGCAGTATTTT. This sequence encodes CASSSDRVADTQYF. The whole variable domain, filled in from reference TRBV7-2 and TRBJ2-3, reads GAGVSQSPSNKVTEKGKDVELRCDPISGHTALYWYRQSLGQGLEFLIYFQGNSAPDKSGLPSDRFSAERTGGSVSTLTIQRTQQEDSAVYLCASSSDRVADTQYFGPGTRLTVL.

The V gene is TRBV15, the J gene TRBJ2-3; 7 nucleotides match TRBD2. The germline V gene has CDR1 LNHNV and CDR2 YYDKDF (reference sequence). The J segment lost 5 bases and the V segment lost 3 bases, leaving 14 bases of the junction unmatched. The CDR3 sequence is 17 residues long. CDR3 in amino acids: CATSSPLGGLTVDTQYF. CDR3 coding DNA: TGTGCCACCAGCAGCCCCTTGGGGGGACTAACGGTAGATACGCAGTATTTT.

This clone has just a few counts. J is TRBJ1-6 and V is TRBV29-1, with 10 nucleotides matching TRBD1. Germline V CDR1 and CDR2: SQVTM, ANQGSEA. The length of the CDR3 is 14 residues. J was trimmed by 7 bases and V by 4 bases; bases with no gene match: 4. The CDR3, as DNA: TGCAGCGTTGCGGGACAGGGGAAAAATTCACCCCTCCACTTT. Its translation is CSVAGQGKNSPLHF.

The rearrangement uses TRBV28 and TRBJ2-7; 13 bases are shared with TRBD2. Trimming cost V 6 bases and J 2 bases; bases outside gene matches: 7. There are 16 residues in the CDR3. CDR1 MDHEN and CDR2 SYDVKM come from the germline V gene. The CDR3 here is CASRRRLAGGTYEQYF. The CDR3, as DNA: TGTGCCAGCAGAAGAAGACTAGCGGGAGGTACCTACGAGCAGTACTTC.

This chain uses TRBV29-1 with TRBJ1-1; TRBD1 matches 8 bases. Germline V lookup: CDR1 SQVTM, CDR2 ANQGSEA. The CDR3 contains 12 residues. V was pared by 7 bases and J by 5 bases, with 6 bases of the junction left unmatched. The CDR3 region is CSGGTGGTEAFF. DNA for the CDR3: TGCAGCGGGGGAACAGGGGGAACTGAAGCTTTCTTT. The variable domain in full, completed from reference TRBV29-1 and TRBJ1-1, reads SAVISQKPSRDICQRGTSLTIQCQVDSQVTMMFWYRQQPGQSLTLIATANQGSEATYESGFVIDKFPISRPNLTFSTLTVSNMSPEDSSIYLCSGGTGGTEAFFGQGTRLTVV.

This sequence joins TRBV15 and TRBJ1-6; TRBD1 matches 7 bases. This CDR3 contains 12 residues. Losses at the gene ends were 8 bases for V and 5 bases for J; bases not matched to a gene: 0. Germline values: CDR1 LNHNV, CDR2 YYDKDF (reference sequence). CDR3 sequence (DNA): TGTGCCACCGGGACAGATAATTCACCCCTCCACTTT. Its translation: CATGTDNSPLHF.

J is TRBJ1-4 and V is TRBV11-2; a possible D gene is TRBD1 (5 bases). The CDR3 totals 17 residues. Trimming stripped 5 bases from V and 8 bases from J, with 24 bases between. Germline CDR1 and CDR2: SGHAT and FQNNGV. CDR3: CASSPVLGGSGGEKLFF. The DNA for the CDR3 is TGTGCCAGCAGCCCCGTTCTGGGGGGGTCGGGTGGCGAAAAACTGTTTTTT.

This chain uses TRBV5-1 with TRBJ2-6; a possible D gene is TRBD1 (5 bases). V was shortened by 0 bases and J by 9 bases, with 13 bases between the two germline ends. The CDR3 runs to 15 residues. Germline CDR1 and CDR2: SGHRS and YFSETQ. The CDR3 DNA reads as TGCGCCAGCAGCTTGGGGGGCTCACCTCTCAACGTCCTGACTTTC. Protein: CASSLGGSPLNVLTF.

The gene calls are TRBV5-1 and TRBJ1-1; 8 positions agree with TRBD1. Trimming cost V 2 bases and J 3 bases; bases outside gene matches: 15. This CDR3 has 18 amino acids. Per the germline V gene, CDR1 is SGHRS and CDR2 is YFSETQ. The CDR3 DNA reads TGCGCCAGCAGCTTTTTCGGGACAGGTTTATCTATGGACACTGAAGCTTTCTTT. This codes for CASSFFGTGLSMDTEAFF. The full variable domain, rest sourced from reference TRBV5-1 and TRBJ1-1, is KAGVTQTPRYLIKTRGQQVTLSCSPISGHRSVSWYQQTPGQGLQFLFEYFSETQRNKGNFPGRFSGRQFSNSRSEMNVSTLELGDSALYLCASSFFGTGLSMDTEAFFGQGTRLTVV.

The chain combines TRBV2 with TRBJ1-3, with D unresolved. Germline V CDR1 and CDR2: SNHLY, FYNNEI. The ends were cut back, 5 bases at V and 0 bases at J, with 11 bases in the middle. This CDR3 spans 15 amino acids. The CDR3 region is CASSPRVSSGNTIYF. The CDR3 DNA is TGTGCCAGCAGTCCCCGAGTGAGCTCTGGAAACACCATATATTTT.

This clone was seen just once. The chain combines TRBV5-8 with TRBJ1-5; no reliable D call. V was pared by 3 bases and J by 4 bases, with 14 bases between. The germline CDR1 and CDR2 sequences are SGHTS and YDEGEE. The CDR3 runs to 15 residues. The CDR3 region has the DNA TGTGCCAGCAGCTCTATGTTGAGGGTGAATCAGCCCCAGCATTTT. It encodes CASSSMLRVNQPQHF.

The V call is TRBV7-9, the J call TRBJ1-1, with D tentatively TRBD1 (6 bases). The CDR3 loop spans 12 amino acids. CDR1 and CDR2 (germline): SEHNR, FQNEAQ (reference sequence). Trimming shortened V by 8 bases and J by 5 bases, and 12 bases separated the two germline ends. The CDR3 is CASLGARTEAFF. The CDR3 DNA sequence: TGTGCCAGCCTGGGGGCGAGGACTGAAGCTTTCTTT.

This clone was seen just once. The CDR3: CASTGVPGDTQYF. DNA for the CDR3: TGTGCCAGCACTGGAGTTCCGGGAGATACGCAGTATTTT. The chain links TRBV28 to TRBJ2-3; D remains ambiguous. There are 13 residues in the CDR3. The germline V gene encodes CDR1 MDHEN and CDR2 SYDVKM. Trimming shortened V by 7 bases and J by 5 bases, and 13 bases separated the two germline ends.

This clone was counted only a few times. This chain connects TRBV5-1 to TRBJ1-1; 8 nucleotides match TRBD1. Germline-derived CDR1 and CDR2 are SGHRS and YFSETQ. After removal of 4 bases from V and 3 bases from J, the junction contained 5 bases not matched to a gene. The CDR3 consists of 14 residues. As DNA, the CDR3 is TGCGCCAGCAGCACCAGGACAGGGTACACTGAAGCTTTCTTT. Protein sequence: CASSTRTGYTEAFF.

The CDR3 sequence: CASSFHAESTGELFF. In DNA, the CDR3 is TGTGCCAGCAGCTTTCACGCGGAGAGCACCGGGGAGCTGTTTTTT. The V call is TRBV11-3, the J call TRBJ2-2; D gene ambiguous. CDR3 length: 15 residues. The V and J ends lost 3 bases and 4 bases respectively, with 12 bases between them. Germline V gene lookup returns CDR1 SGHNT and CDR2 YENEEA.

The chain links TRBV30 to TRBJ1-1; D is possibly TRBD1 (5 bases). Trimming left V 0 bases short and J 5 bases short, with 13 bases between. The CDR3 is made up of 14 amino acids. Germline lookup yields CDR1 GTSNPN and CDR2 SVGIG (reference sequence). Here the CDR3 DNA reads TGTGCCTGGAGTGTATCACGGGGGGATACTGAAGCTTTCTTT. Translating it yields CAWSVSRGDTEAFF.

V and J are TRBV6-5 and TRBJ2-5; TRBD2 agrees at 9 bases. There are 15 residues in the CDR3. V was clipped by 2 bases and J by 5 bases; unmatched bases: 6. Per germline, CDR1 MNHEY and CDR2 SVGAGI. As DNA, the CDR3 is TGTGCCAGCAGTTACGTTAGCGGGGGAGGGGAGACCCAGTACTTC. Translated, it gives CASSYVSGGGETQYF.

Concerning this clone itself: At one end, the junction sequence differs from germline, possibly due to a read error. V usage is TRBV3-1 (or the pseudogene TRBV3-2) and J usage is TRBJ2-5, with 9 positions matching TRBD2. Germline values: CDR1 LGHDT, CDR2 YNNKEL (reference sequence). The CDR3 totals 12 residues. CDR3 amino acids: CASSHFPGLAHF. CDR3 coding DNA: TGTGCCAGCAGCCATTTTCCGGGACTAGCCCACTTC.

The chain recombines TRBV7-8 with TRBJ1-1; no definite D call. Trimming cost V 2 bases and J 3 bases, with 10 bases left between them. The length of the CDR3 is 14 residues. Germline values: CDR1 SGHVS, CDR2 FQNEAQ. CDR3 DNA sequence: TGTGCCAGCAGCTTACACGGTTCGGACACTGAAGCTTTCTTT. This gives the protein CASSLHGSDTEAFF.

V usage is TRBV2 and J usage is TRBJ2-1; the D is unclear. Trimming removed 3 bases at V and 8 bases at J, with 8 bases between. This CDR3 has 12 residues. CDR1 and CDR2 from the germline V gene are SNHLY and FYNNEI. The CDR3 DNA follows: TGTGCCAGCAGTGACTTGAGGTATGAGCAGTTCTTC. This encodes CASSDLRYEQFF.

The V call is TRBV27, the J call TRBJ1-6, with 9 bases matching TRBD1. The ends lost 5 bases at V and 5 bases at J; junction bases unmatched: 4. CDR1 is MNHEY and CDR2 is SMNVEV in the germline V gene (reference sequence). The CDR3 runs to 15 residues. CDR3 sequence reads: CASSLRDRDNSPLHF. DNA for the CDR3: TGTGCCAGCAGTCTCCGGGACAGGGATAATTCACCCCTCCACTTT.

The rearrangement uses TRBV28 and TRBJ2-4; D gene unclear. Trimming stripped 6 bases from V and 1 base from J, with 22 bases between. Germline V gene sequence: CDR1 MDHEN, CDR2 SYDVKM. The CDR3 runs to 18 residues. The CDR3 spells CASRSIWSNYDAKNIQYF. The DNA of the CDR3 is TGTGCCAGCAGATCTATATGGTCTAACTACGACGCCAAAAACATTCAGTACTTC.

The CDR3 coding sequence is TGTGCCAGCAGCGCCGGGATGCTCGAAAACATTCAGTACTTC. Protein: CASSAGMLENIQYF. This chain uses TRBV9 with TRBJ2-4; D may be TRBD2 (5 bases). The CDR3 covers 14 residues. CDR1 is SGDLS, CDR2 YYNGEE, per germline. V lost 3 bases and J 5 bases, leaving 12 bases between the germline ends.